These 2 T cell receptor beta chains came from one sample sequenced in a study of T cell responses to AZD1222 COVID-19 vaccine. Measured with immunoSEQ multiplex PCR; TCRdb has only the in-frame clones, and not every one. Among around 160,000 clones listed, 92% were seen once. The material was peripheral blood, obtained 28 days after the second AZD1222 dose. These receptors came from an adult who received the AZD1222 COVID-19 vaccine.

The V gene is TRBV6-5, the J gene TRBJ1-1; 8 bases fit TRBD1. This CDR3 is 14 amino acids long. Germline CDR1 and CDR2: MNHEY and SVGAGI. V was clipped by 6 bases and J by 4 bases; unmatched bases: 7. The CDR3 nucleotides are TGTGCCAGCAGGATACAGGGGGTATCCACTGAAGCTTTCTTT. Its translation is CASRIQGVSTEAFF.

The DNA of the CDR3 is TGTGCCAGCAGCCAAGATCAGGGACTCGGAAACAATGAGCAGTTCTTC. Translating it yields CASSQDQGLGNNEQFF. The rearrangement links TRBV3-1 (or the pseudogene TRBV3-2) to TRBJ2-1; TRBD2 is a possible D gene (6 bases). This CDR3 spans 16 amino acids. With 0 bases removed from V and 5 bases from J, the gap between germline ends came to 14 bases. Germline-derived CDR1 and CDR2 are LGHDT and YNNKEL (reference sequence).